A selection of T cell receptor beta chains follows, all from one sample in a study of human T cells and chemical hapten exposure. TCRdb re-derived calls from the RACE reads in MiXCR, one entry per CDR3 protein. Of some 32,000 distinct CDR3 sequences in the sample, about 5.6% were seen once. Sequencing used whole blood, obtained in connection with sensitization to the hapten diphenylcyclopropenone (DPC). All receptors derive from a young man with alopecia areata. Some clones in this sample may be carry-over from other donors' samples. Both conserved end residues are part of each CDR3. D genes are given only for firm matches. A row's size may be missing; if present it is once, few, many or a size class.

V: TRBV6-5
length: 16
D: NA
J: TRBJ2-3
size: few
DNA: TGTGCCAGCAGGGGGCTTGTGGCGGGAATCACAGATACGCAGTATTTT
CDR3: CASRGLVAGITDTQYF

V: TRBV7-6
length: 18
D: TRBD2
J: TRBJ2-2
size: many
DNA: TGTGCCAGCAGGCCCGGGACTAGCGGTATCGCGAACACCGGGGAGCTGTTTTTT
CDR3: CASRPGTSGIANTGELFF

V: TRBV4-2
length: 17
D: NA
J: TRBJ1-1
size: many
DNA: TGTGCCAGCAGCCAAATCGGGATGGACTCACTGAACACTGAAGCTTTCTTT
CDR3: CASSQIGMDSLNTEAFF

V: TRBV29-1
length: 12
D: NA
J: TRBJ2-5
size: many
DNA: TGCAGCGGACAAGGACAGCAAGAGACCCAGTACTTC
CDR3: CSGQGQQETQYF

V: TRBV30
length: 15
D: TRBD2
J: TRBJ2-3
size: many
DNA: TGTGCCTGCTCCTATAGCGGGACCGGCACAGATACGCAGTATTTT
CDR3: CACSYSGTGTDTQYF

V: TRBV19
length: 13
D: NA
J: TRBJ2-7
size: many
DNA: TGTGCCAGTACTCCGGGGGAACTCTACGAGCAGTACTTC
CDR3: CASTPGELYEQYF

V: TRBV20-1
length: 17
D: TRBD2
J: TRBJ2-2
size: few
DNA: TGCAGTGCCCTGACTAGCGGGAGTGTTAGGGACACCGGGGAGCTGTTTTTT
CDR3: CSALTSGSVRDTGELFF

V: TRBV12-3/TRBV12-4
length: 12
D: NA
J: TRBJ2-1
size: many
DNA: TGTGCCAGCAGTTTGTCCTTCAATGAGCAGTTCTTC
CDR3: CASSLSFNEQFF

V: TRBV12-3/TRBV12-4
length: 17
D: NA
J: TRBJ1-3
size: NA
DNA: TGTGCCAGCAGTCCCTGGTTGGGGGGGAGCTCTGGAAACACCATATATTTT
CDR3: CASSPWLGGSSGNTIYF

V: TRBV12-3/TRBV12-4
length: 14
D: TRBD1
J: TRBJ1-2
size: many
DNA: TGTGCCAGCAGTTTACAGGGGGCTCGGTATGGCTACACCTTC
CDR3: CASSLQGARYGYTF

V: TRBV5-1
length: 13
D: NA
J: TRBJ1-5
size: many
DNA: TGCGCCAGCAGGTTACAGGAAAATCAGCCCCAGCATTTT
CDR3: CASRLQENQPQHF

V: TRBV29-1
length: 14
D: TRBD2
J: TRBJ2-5
size: many
DNA: TGCAGCGTAGCAGGACTAGCGGGCGAAGAGACCCAGTACTTC
CDR3: CSVAGLAGEETQYF

V: TRBV19
length: 13
D: NA
J: TRBJ2-7
size: many
DNA: TGTGCCAGTAGTATACGTGAGTCGACCGAGCAGTACTTC
CDR3: CASSIRESTEQYF

V: TRBV3-1
length: 11
D: NA
J: TRBJ1-2
size: many
DNA: TGTGCCAGCAGCCAAGCTACAGGCTACACCTTC
CDR3: CASSQATGYTF

V: TRBV15
length: 15
D: TRBD1
J: TRBJ1-5
size: many
DNA: TGTGCCACCAGCAGGGGGACAGGGGGCCGGCAGCCCCAGCATTTT
CDR3: CATSRGTGGRQPQHF

V: TRBV14
length: 14
D: NA
J: TRBJ2-7
size: many
DNA: TGTGCCAGCAGCCAAGATGACGGCCCCTACGAGCAGTACTTC
CDR3: CASSQDDGPYEQYF

V: TRBV11-2
length: 13
D: NA
J: TRBJ1-1
size: many
DNA: TGTGCCAGCAGCTCGGCTCCGGTCCCTGAAGCTTTCTTT
CDR3: CASSSAPVPEAFF

V: TRBV2
length: 14
D: TRBD1
J: TRBJ2-5
size: many
DNA: TGTGCCAGCAGAGGACAGGGGGAGCAAGAGACCCAGTACTTC
CDR3: CASRGQGEQETQYF

V: TRBV29-1
length: 11
D: TRBD1
J: TRBJ2-7
size: many
DNA: TGCAGCGTCGGGACAGGGTACGAGCAGTACTTC
CDR3: CSVGTGYEQYF

V: TRBV9
length: 15
D: TRBD2
J: TRBJ2-5
size: medium-sized
DNA: TGTGCCAGCAGCGTAGGGGCTAGCGGGGGGGAGACCCAGTACTTC
CDR3: CASSVGASGGETQYF

V: TRBV6-2/TRBV6-3
length: 13
D: NA
J: TRBJ2-5
size: many
DNA: TGTGCCAGCAGTGGAAGGGTACAAGAGACCCAGTACTTC
CDR3: CASSGRVQETQYF

V: TRBV6-2/TRBV6-3
length: 12
D: NA
J: TRBJ1-1
size: many
DNA: TGTGCCAGGCGGCCGGGGAACACTGAAGCTTTCTTT
CDR3: CARRPGNTEAFF

V: TRBV7-6
length: 20
D: TRBD1
J: TRBJ1-5
size: many
DNA: TGTGCCAGCAGCTTAGCGCCCAAGGACAGGGGCTCCTATAGCAATCAGCCCCAGCATTTT
CDR3: CASSLAPKDRGSYSNQPQHF

V: TRBV29-1
length: 15
D: TRBD2
J: TRBJ2-1
size: many
DNA: TGCAGCGTTGAAGCCCTAGCGGTCAGGACGGATGAGCAGTTCTTC
CDR3: CSVEALAVRTDEQFF

V: TRBV24-1
length: 16
D: NA
J: TRBJ1-2
size: many
DNA: TGTGCCACCAGTGATTTTGGTCGGGTCGGTGGAGGGGGCTACACCTTC
CDR3: CATSDFGRVGGGGYTF

V: TRBV5-1
length: 14
D: NA
J: TRBJ2-1
size: many
DNA: TGCGCCAGCAGCTCCGGGACACTTTACAATGAGCAGTTCTTC
CDR3: CASSSGTLYNEQFF

V: TRBV6-2/TRBV6-3
length: 16
D: TRBD2
J: TRBJ2-7
size: many
DNA: TGTGCCAGCAGTTATCCAGCGGGAGTTATAAGCTACGAGCAGTACTTC
CDR3: CASSYPAGVISYEQYF

V: TRBV18
length: 14
D: TRBD1
J: TRBJ2-5
size: many
DNA: TGTGCCAGCTCACCCCTGGACAGGGATGAGACCCAGTACTTC
CDR3: CASSPLDRDETQYF

V: TRBV7-2
length: 13
D: NA
J: TRBJ2-5
size: many
DNA: TGTGCCAGCAGCTTAGGACAACAAGAGACCCAGTACTTC
CDR3: CASSLGQQETQYF

V: TRBV12-3/TRBV12-4
length: 16
D: NA
J: TRBJ2-6
size: many
DNA: TGTGCCAGCAGCCCACCCGGGACCTCTGGGGCCAACGTCCTGACTTTC
CDR3: CASSPPGTSGANVLTF

V: TRBV15
length: 15
D: NA
J: TRBJ2-3
size: medium-sized
DNA: TGTGCCACCAGCAGAGATCTGACTAGCACAGATACGCAGTATTTT
CDR3: CATSRDLTSTDTQYF

V: TRBV5-1
length: 14
D: NA
J: TRBJ2-3
size: NA
DNA: TGCGCCGGCAACCAGCTAGGGCAGACAGATACGCAGTATTTT
CDR3: CAGNQLGQTDTQYF

V: TRBV29-1
length: 13
D: NA
J: TRBJ2-7
size: many
DNA: TGCAGCGCCCTTATCGCCGCCTCCTACGAGCAGTACTTC
CDR3: CSALIAASYEQYF

V: TRBV4-1
length: 15
D: NA
J: TRBJ2-4
size: many
DNA: TGCGCCAGCAGCCAAGATTGGGACACCAGAAACATTCAGTACTTC
CDR3: CASSQDWDTRNIQYF

V: TRBV7-8
length: 14
D: NA
J: TRBJ1-1
size: many
DNA: TGTGCCAGCAGCTTAGGTCGGGGGAACACTGAAGCTTTCTTT
CDR3: CASSLGRGNTEAFF

V: TRBV6-6
length: 16
D: TRBD1
J: TRBJ2-7
size: many
DNA: TGTGCCAGCAGTTCCCCCCCGGGACAGGGACTCTACGAGCAGTACTTC
CDR3: CASSSPPGQGLYEQYF

V: TRBV19
length: 16
D: NA
J: TRBJ2-2
size: many
DNA: TGTGCCAGTAGTACCTCGCGGGTCCGAATCACCGGGGAGCTGTTTTTT
CDR3: CASSTSRVRITGELFF